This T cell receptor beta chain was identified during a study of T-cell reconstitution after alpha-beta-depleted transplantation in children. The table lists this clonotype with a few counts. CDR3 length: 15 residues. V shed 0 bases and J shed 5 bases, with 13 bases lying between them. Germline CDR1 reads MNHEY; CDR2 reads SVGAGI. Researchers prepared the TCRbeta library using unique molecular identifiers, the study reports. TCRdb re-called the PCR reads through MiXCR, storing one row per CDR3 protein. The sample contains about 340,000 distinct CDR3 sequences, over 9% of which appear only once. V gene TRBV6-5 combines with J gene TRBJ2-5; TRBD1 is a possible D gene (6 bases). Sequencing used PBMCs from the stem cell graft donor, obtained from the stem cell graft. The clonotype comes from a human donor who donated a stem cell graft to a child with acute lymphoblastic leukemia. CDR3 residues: CASSYSNTGTETQYF. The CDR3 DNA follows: TGTGCCAGCAGTTACTCGAATACAGGGACCGAGACCCAGTACTTC.